A selection of T cell receptor beta chains follows, all from one sample in a study of T cell responses to AZD1222 COVID-19 vaccine. Clones were sequenced by immunoSEQ multiplex PCR, and TCRdb holds only the in-frame ones, with some missing. The table records 180,000 or so clones, roughly 91% of them present only once. The sequenced sample was peripheral blood, obtained 28 days after the second AZD1222 dose. The receptor set was obtained from an adult who received the AZD1222 COVID-19 vaccine. Both conserved end residues are part of each CDR3. Fields, in order: D gene, V gene, J gene, clone size, CDR3 protein, CDR3 DNA. The D gene is left open where the match is weak. Some rows have no size entry. The others give once, few or many, or a class for an expanded clone.

.	TRBV7-2	TRBJ2-7	.	CASSLVRMYEQYF	TGTGCCAGCAGCTTAGTACGGATGTACGAGCAGTACTTC
.	TRBV28	TRBJ2-5	.	CASSLRTTPSTQYF	TGTGCCAGCAGTTTAAGGACTACACCTTCCACCCAGTACTTC
.	TRBV28	TRBJ1-2	.	CASSPDSILNYGYTF	TGTGCCAGCAGCCCTGACAGTATTCTTAACTATGGCTACACCTTC
TRBD2	TRBV19	TRBJ2-1	.	CASSTWTSGRRMQQFF	TGTGCCAGTAGTACCTGGACTAGCGGGAGGAGGATGCAGCAGTTCTTC
.	TRBV18	TRBJ2-1	.	CASSPPPGGTNEQFF	TGTGCCAGCTCACCCCCCCCAGGGGGGACCAATGAGCAGTTCTTC
TRBD2	TRBV5-1	TRBJ2-3	.	CASSLTSGNLDTQYF	TGCGCCAGCAGCTTGACTAGCGGGAATTTAGATACGCAGTATTTT
TRBD2	TRBV4-3	TRBJ2-1	.	CASSQDLGGSSYNEQFF	TGCGCCAGCAGCCAAGATCTTGGCGGGAGCTCCTACAATGAGCAGTTCTTC
.	TRBV7-2	TRBJ2-3	once	CASSFLRIGTQYF	TGTGCCAGCAGCTTCCTCCGTATTGGTACGCAGTATTTT
.	TRBV30	TRBJ2-7	.	CAWSPRDLYYEQYF	TGTGCCTGGAGTCCCCGGGATCTCTACTACGAGCAGTACTTC
.	TRBV27	TRBJ1-6	once	CASRSPRGSSYNSPLHF	TGTGCCAGCAGGAGCCCCCGGGGGAGCTCCTATAATTCACCCCTCCACTTT
.	TRBV3-1/TRBV3-2	TRBJ2-7	.	CASSLTPSSYEQYF	TGTGCCAGCAGCCTTACACCGAGCTCCTACGAGCAGTACTTC
TRBD2	TRBV19	TRBJ2-1	.	CATSVGGTYNEQFF	TGTGCCACCAGTGTGGGAGGGACCTACAATGAGCAGTTCTTC
.	TRBV19	TRBJ1-2	medium-sized	CASSMRGGGLGYTF	TGTGCCAGTAGTATGAGGGGCGGCGGTCTGGGCTACACCTTC
TRBD2	TRBV11-2	TRBJ2-2	.	CASSFRGGATGELFF	TGTGCCAGCAGCTTTCGGGGGGGCGCGACCGGGGAGCTGTTTTTT
.	TRBV6-5	TRBJ2-7	.	CASSLLFRGGGEQYF	TGTGCCAGCAGTTTACTTTTCAGGGGAGGGGGCGAGCAGTACTTC
TRBD2	TRBV5-1	TRBJ2-1	.	CASSLDRLAGGNEQFF	TGCGCCAGCAGCTTGGATCGGCTAGCGGGAGGCAATGAGCAGTTCTTC
TRBD1	TRBV6-5	TRBJ2-7	once	CASSRGDRAYEQYF	TGTGCCAGCAGCCGAGGGGACAGGGCCTACGAGCAGTACTTC
TRBD1	TRBV12-3/TRBV12-4	TRBJ2-7	.	CASSWTGWDEQYF	TGTGCCAGCAGTTGGACAGGGTGGGACGAGCAGTACTTC
TRBD1	TRBV6-6	TRBJ2-7	.	CASRTPKTGVGEQYF	TGTGCCAGCAGGACGCCTAAGACAGGGGTGGGCGAGCAGTACTTC
.	TRBV7-9	TRBJ1-3	.	CASSLATGSGNTIYF	TGTGCCAGCAGCTTAGCGACCGGTTCTGGAAACACCATATATTTT
.	TRBV18	TRBJ2-7	.	CASSPSTRDSYEQYF	TGTGCCAGCTCACCCTCAACCAGGGACTCCTACGAGCAGTACTTC
.	TRBV7-8	TRBJ1-1	few	CASSLVWSARGEAFF	TGTGCCAGCAGCTTGGTATGGTCGGCTAGGGGTGAAGCTTTCTTT
TRBD1	TRBV28	TRBJ2-2	once	CASNRGGTANTGELFF	TGTGCCAGCAACCGAGGGGGCACCGCGAACACCGGGGAGCTGTTTTTT
TRBD1	TRBV10-3	TRBJ1-2	once	CAISAGGRVQGGYGYTF	TGTGCCATCAGCGCTGGAGGACGGGTTCAGGGGGGATATGGCTACACCTTC
.	TRBV5-5	TRBJ2-7	.	CASVPNEAQDYEQYF	TGTGCCAGCGTCCCAAACGAGGCGCAGGACTACGAGCAGTACTTC
TRBD2	TRBV9	TRBJ2-7	.	CASSAGGGVAYEQYF	TGTGCCAGCAGCGCTGGGGGAGGGGTAGCCTACGAGCAGTACTTC
.	TRBV6-5	TRBJ2-1	.	CASSYQWGREQFF	TGTGCCAGCAGTTACCAATGGGGGCGAGAGCAGTTCTTC
.	TRBV19	TRBJ1-4	.	CASRLHEKLFF	TGTGCCAGTAGATTACATGAAAAACTGTTTTTT
TRBD2	TRBV19	TRBJ2-7	.	CASSWTSGSAGDSYEQYF	TGTGCCAGTAGTTGGACTAGCGGGAGCGCCGGGGACTCCTACGAGCAGTACTTC
TRBD2	TRBV5-4	TRBJ2-5	.	CASSTSAGAVVTQYF	TGTGCCAGCAGCACTTCAGCGGGAGCCGTGGTGACCCAGTACTTC
TRBD1	TRBV6-6	TRBJ2-1	.	CASKWRRTGNYNEQFF	TGTGCCAGCAAGTGGAGGCGGACAGGGAACTACAATGAGCAGTTCTTC
TRBD1	TRBV7-3	TRBJ2-1	.	CASSLTRLGGAENEQFF	TGTGCCAGCAGCTTAACGCGATTAGGGGGCGCGGAGAATGAGCAGTTCTTC
.	TRBV11-1	TRBJ1-1	.	CASSRQLNTEAFF	TGTGCCAGCAGCCGACAGCTGAACACTGAAGCTTTCTTT
.	TRBV14	TRBJ2-7	.	CASSPLRAMYEQYF	TGTGCCAGCAGCCCCCTCAGGGCTATGTACGAGCAGTACTTC
.	TRBV7-6	TRBJ2-7	.	CASSLRSALLVGEQYF	TGTGCCAGCAGCTTAAGGAGCGCCCTTTTGGTTGGCGAGCAGTACTTC
.	TRBV7-3	TRBJ1-6	.	CASSLMSNSPLHF	TGTGCCAGCAGCTTAATGTCTAATTCACCCCTCCACTTT
.	TRBV11-2	TRBJ2-1	.	CASSPLRSSYNEQFF	TGTGCCAGCAGCCCGCTCCGGAGCTCCTACAATGAGCAGTTCTTC
TRBD2	TRBV11-2	TRBJ2-3	.	CASSLDPIAGVTDTQYF	TGTGCCAGCAGCTTAGATCCCATAGCGGGAGTCACAGATACGCAGTATTTT
TRBD1	TRBV13	TRBJ1-2	.	CASSSGQGIYGYTF	TGTGCCAGCAGCTCAGGACAGGGGATCTATGGCTACACCTTC
TRBD2	TRBV6-5	TRBJ2-1	.	CANLAGTYNEQFF	TGTGCCAACTTAGCGGGGACCTACAATGAGCAGTTCTTC
TRBD1	TRBV24-1	TRBJ2-7	.	CATSDSTGGSIYEQYF	TGTGCCACCAGTGATTCAACAGGGGGTTCTATCTACGAGCAGTACTTC
.	TRBV29-1	TRBJ1-5	.	CSVEGGGQPQHF	TGCAGCGTTGAAGGGGGGGGACAGCCCCAGCATTTT
TRBD2	TRBV7-3	TRBJ2-3	.	CASRDGGTNTDTQYF	TGTGCCAGCAGGGACGGAGGGACTAACACAGATACGCAGTATTTT